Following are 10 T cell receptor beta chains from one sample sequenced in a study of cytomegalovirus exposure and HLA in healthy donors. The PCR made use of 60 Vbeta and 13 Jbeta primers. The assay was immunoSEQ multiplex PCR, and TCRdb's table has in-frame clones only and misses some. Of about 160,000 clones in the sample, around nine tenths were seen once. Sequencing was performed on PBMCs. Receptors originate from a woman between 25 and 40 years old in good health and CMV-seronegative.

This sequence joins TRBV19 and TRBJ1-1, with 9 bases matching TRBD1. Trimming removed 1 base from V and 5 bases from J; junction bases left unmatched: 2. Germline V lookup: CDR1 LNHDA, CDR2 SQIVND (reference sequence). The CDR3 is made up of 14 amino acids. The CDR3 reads CASSIATGGTEAFF. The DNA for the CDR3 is TGTGCCAGTAGTATAGCGACAGGGGGGACTGAAGCTTTCTTT.

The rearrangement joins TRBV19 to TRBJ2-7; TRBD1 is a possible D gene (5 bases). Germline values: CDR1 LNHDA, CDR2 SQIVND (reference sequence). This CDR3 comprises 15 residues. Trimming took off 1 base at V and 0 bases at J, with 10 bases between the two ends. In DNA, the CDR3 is TGTGCCAGTAGTATAGGGGCAGGGTTCTCCTACGAGCAGTACTTC. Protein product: CASSIGAGFSYEQYF.

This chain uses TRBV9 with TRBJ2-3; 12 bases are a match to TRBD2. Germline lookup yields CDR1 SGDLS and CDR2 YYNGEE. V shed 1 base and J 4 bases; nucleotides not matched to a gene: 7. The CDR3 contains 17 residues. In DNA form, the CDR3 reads TGTGCCAGCAGCGTATGGGCTAGCGGGGGGGATTCAGATACGCAGTATTTT. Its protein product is CASSVWASGGDSDTQYF.

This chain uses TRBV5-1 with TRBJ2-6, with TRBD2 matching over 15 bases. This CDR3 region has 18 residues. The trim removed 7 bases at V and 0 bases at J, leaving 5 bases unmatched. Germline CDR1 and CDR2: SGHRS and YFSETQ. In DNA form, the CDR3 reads TGCGCCAGCCGGACTAGCGGGGGGGTGAACTCTGGGGCCAACGTCCTGACTTTC. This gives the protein CASRTSGGVNSGANVLTF.

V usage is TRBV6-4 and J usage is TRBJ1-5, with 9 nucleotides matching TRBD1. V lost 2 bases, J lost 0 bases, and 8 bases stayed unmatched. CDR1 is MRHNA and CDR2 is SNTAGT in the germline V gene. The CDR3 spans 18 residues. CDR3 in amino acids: CASSDDFTGGFSNQPQHF. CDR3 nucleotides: TGTGCCAGCAGTGACGATTTTACAGGGGGCTTTAGCAATCAGCCCCAGCATTTT.

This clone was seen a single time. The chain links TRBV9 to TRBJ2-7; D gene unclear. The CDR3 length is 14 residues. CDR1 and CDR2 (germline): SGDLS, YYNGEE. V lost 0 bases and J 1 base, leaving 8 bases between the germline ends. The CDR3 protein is CASSVALLSYEQYF. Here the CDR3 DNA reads TGTGCCAGCAGCGTAGCCCTACTTTCCTACGAGCAGTACTTC. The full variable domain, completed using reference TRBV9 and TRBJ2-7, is DSGVTQTPKHLITATGQRVTLRCSPRSGDLSVYWYQQSLDQGLQFLIQYYNGEERAKGNILERFSAQQFPDLHSELNLSSLELGDSALYFCASSVALLSYEQYFGPGTRLTVT.

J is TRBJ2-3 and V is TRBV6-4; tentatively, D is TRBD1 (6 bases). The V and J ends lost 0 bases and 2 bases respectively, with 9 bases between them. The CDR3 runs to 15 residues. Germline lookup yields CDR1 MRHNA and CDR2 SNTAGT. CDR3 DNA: TGTGCCAGCAGTGACTCGGGGGCCCCCACAGATACGCAGTATTTT. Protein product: CASSDSGAPTDTQYF.

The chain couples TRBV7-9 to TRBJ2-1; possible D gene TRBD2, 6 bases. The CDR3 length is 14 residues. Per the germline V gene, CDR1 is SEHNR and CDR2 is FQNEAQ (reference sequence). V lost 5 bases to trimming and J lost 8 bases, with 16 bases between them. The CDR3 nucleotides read TGTGCCAGCAGCCCAGGCCGGGGGTACTATGAGCAGTTCTTC. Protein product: CASSPGRGYYEQFF.

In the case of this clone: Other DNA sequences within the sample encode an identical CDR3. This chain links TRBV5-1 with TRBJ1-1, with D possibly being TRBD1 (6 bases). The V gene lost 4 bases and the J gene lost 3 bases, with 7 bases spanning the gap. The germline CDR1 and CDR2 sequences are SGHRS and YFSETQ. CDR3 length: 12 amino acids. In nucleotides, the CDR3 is TGCGCCAGCAGCACAGGGTACACTGAAGCTTTCTTT. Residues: CASSTGYTEAFF. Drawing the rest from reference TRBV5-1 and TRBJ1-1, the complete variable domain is KAGVTQTPRYLIKTRGQQVTLSCSPISGHRSVSWYQQTPGQGLQFLFEYFSETQRNKGNFPGRFSGRQFSNSRSEMNVSTLELGDSALYLCASSTGYTEAFFGQGTRLTVV.

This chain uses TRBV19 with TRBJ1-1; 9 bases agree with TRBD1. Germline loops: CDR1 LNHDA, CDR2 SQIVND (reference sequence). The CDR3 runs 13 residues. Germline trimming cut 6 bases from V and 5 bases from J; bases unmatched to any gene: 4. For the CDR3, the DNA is TGTGCCAGTAGAGACAGGGGGAGGACTGAAGCTTTCTTT. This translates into CASRDRGRTEAFF.